This T cell receptor beta chain appears in the sequencing data of a study of cytomegalovirus exposure and HLA in healthy donors. The PCR had 60 Vbeta and 13 Jbeta primers. Sequencing used immunoSEQ multiplex PCR; TCRdb keeps in-frame clones, though not all of them. The profile shows some 150,000 clones, approximately 79% of them singletons. The germline CDR1 and CDR2 sequences are SGHTA and FQGNSA. Trimming left V 5 bases short and J 1 base short, with 14 bases between. The CDR3 spans 15 residues. The receptor was derived from a man aged 50-60 years in good health and CMV-seropositive. The J gene is TRBJ1-1, the V gene TRBV7-2; D is perhaps TRBD1 (5 bases). Material for sequencing was PBMCs. DNA of the CDR3: TGTGCCAGCAGCACTGGGGGGGGAACGAACACTGAAGCTTTCTTT. It specifies CASSTGGGTNTEAFF.